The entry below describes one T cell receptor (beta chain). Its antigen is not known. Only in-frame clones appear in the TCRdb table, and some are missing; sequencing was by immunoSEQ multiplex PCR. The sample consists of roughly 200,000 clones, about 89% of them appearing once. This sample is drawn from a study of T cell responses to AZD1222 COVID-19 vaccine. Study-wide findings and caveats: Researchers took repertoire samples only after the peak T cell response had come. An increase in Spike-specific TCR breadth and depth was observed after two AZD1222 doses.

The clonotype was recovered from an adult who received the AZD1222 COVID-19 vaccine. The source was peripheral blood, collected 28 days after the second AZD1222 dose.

The DNA of the CDR3 is TGTGCCAGCAGTTATACGGCCGGAGGCCAAGAGACCCAGTACTTC. Amino acid sequence: CASSYTAGGQETQYF. The chain joins TRBV6-5 to TRBJ2-5; D perhaps matches TRBD2 (5 bases). The V gene's germline CDR1 is MNHEY and CDR2 SVGAGI. V dropped 3 bases and J dropped 1 base, with 12 bases sitting between them. This CDR3 spans 15 amino acids.